This T cell receptor delta chain was captured by sequencing in a study of γδ T cells in repeated Plasmodium falciparum infection. Background on the study: The natural-infection arm compared Malian children under seasonal malaria with matched Australian children. Donors had four controlled P. falciparum NF54 infections over roughly 600 days. Study-wide points: Repeated controlled infections reportedly drove waves of new clonotype selection in Vdelta2-negative, mostly Vdelta1+, gammadelta repertoires.

This clone showed up many times. Its cognate antigen is unknown. This likely traces to a read error, being one base from a far larger clone. Vgamma9/Vdelta2+ and Vdelta2-negative gammadelta T cells were flow-sorted from PBMC for bulk sequencing. TRG and TRD sequences were obtained from every sorted gammadelta sample. TCRdb reanalysed the multiplex PCR reads with CATT. Here the sample spans 93,000 or so delta-chain clones, 0.85% to 1% being singletons. The V and J ends lost 0 bases and 2 bases, in that order; junction bases with no gene match: 14. CDR1 is GEAIGNYY and CDR2 is EKD in the germline V gene. CDR3 length: 18 amino acids.

The source is a pool of human donors (malaria-infected and uninfected, not separated). The chain carries TRDV2 and TRDJ1; TRDD3 agrees at 7 bases. Matching the DNA to germline supplied the J gene, which TCRdb does not give. Sequenced material: gamma-delta T cells from blood. The CDR3 here is CACDTVKSGGSETDKLIF. DNA of the CDR3: TGTGCCTGTGACACCGTAAAATCCGGGGGATCCGAAACCGATAAACTCATCTTT.